The entry that follows covers one T cell receptor beta chain sequence. No antigen is known for it. TCRdb called the RT-PCR reads again in MiXCR, with one record for every CDR3 protein. The sample yields hundreds of thousands of distinct CDR3 sequences, around a sixth seen once. The length of the CDR3 is 16 residues. Germline CDR1 SEHNR, CDR2 FQNEAQ (reference sequence). Between the trimmed V and J ends, which lost 1 base and 3 bases, there was a span of 13 bases. The sample originates from a study of response to subunit inactivated influenza vaccine. Study-level results: Only a handful of new T cells, the authors suggested, are recruited with each seasonal influenza vaccination.

The chain is built from TRBV7-9 and TRBJ1-5; D possibly corresponds to TRBD1 (6 bases). The clonotype comes from a man over 45 who received an inactivated influenza vaccine. Material: PBMCs from blood, obtained about 11 days after vaccination. The CDR3 bases are TGTGCCAGCAGCTTAGTGGTGGGGGCGGTCAATCAGCCCCAGCATTTT. This encodes CASSLVVGAVNQPQHF. Filled out from reference TRBV7-9 and TRBJ1-5, the complete variable domain reads DTGVSQNPRHKITKRGQNVTFRCDPISEHNRLYWYRQTLGQGPEFLTYFQNEAQLEKSRLLSDRFSAERPKGSFSTLEIQRTEQGDSAMYLCASSLVVGAVNQPQHFGDGTRLSIL.